This T cell receptor (beta chain) was sequenced for a study of T cells in Graves' hyperthyroidism and ophthalmopathy. There are a few counts of this clonotype. Amplification yielded TCR beta CDR3 regions, with RNA transcripts as the source. First-round RT-PCR with HTBI primers amplified the TCR CDR3 region. Each CDR3 protein is one row after TCRdb ran MiXCR on the multiplex PCR reads. The sample holds about 420,000 distinct CDR3 sequences; around 15% are singletons and the top ten take 5% to 6%. There are 13 residues in the CDR3. Per germline, CDR1 SQVTM and CDR2 ANQGSEA. V lost 1 base to trimming and J lost 7 bases, with 13 bases between them. Patients aged 18 to 65 had newly diagnosed hyperthyroidism of under 2 months' duration.

V gene TRBV29-1 combines with J gene TRBJ1-1; perhaps TRBD1 as D (6 bases). This sequence was found in a young woman with Graves' hyperthyroidism. Sequenced input: blood. For the CDR3, the DNA is TGCAGCGTTGAAGGTTTGACAGGAATTGAAGCTTTCTTT. It codes for CSVEGLTGIEAFF. Full variable domain (missing parts from reference TRBV29-1 and TRBJ1-1): SAVISQKPSRDICQRGTSLTIQCQVDSQVTMMFWYRQQPGQSLTLIATANQGSEATYESGFVIDKFPISRPNLTFSTLTVSNMSPEDSSIYLCSVEGLTGIEAFFGQGTRLTVV.